A selection of T cell receptor beta chains follows, all from one sample in a study of blood T cells in healthy people across ages. TCRdb redid the calling of the 5' RACE reads with MiXCR, one entry per CDR3 protein. Here the sample spans roughly 1,800,000 distinct CDR3 sequences, roughly 52% being singletons. The sequencing sample was made of blood. All receptors come from a woman aged 40-49 years in good health. Both conserved end residues are part of each CDR3. Each record gives: D gene, V gene, J gene, clone size, CDR3 protein. A D gene is named only where the DNA matches it firmly. Part of the rows lack a size; the others show once, few, many or a class for expanded clones.

d_gene: -
v_gene: TRBV12-3/TRBV12-4
j_gene: TRBJ2-7
abundance: -
CDR3aa: CAGSLVGIYYEQYF

d_gene: -
v_gene: TRBV6-5
j_gene: TRBJ2-3
abundance: -
CDR3aa: CASSYSKPAGTDTQYF

d_gene: -
v_gene: TRBV4-1
j_gene: TRBJ2-3
abundance: -
CDR3aa: CASSQAQGVSTDTQYF

d_gene: -
v_gene: TRBV5-1
j_gene: TRBJ1-4
abundance: many
CDR3aa: CASSLSGATNEKLFF

d_gene: -
v_gene: TRBV20-1
j_gene: TRBJ2-3
abundance: -
CDR3aa: CSAGIRNFGTDTQYF

d_gene: -
v_gene: TRBV20-1
j_gene: TRBJ2-1
abundance: -
CDR3aa: CSARGLRGEQFF

d_gene: TRBD1
v_gene: TRBV7-2
j_gene: TRBJ2-1
abundance: -
CDR3aa: CANPPGTANYNEQFF

d_gene: TRBD1
v_gene: TRBV28
j_gene: TRBJ2-5
abundance: -
CDR3aa: CASLGQVQETQYF

d_gene: -
v_gene: TRBV13
j_gene: TRBJ2-3
abundance: once
CDR3aa: CASSLGRGLAETDTQYF

d_gene: TRBD2
v_gene: TRBV27
j_gene: TRBJ2-4
abundance: -
CDR3aa: CARGKAGGREAVLENIQYF

d_gene: TRBD1
v_gene: TRBV25-1
j_gene: TRBJ2-5
abundance: -
CDR3aa: CASSDRGTGAYQETQYF